This record looks at one TCR beta chain sequence and its context. This clone was detected a few times. What this receptor recognizes is not known. No per-base quality is available; no much larger clone lies one base away. V is cut by 6 bases and J by 3 bases, and the space between the germline ends is 11 bases. Spanning cysteine to phenylalanine, the CDR3 consists of 13 amino acids. Only the CDR3 DNA stays, 39 bases, in frame from base 1. CDR1 and CDR2 are drawn from the germline V gene: KGHSH, LQKENI. The record originates from a study of beta chain features in type 1 diabetes (dated by TCRdb to 2017 to 2018). Looking at the study overall: No differences in mean age, gender distribution, total cell number or subset yield were found between patients and healthy donors. A total of about 100 million sorted cells were examined across all samples, and RNA yield correlated strongly with the number of cells per subset. The study compared the TCRB repertoires of sorted circulating CD4+ T cell subsets in recently diagnosed type 1 diabetes patients with those in matched healthy donors. Naive and central memory subsets were obtained from all 30 or so donors, but regulatory and stem cell-like memory subsets were isolated from only 8 patients and about 8 healthy donors. Results the study describes overall, beyond this receptor: At VDJ recombination sites, type 1 diabetes patients had fewer insertions and more deleted nucleotides, which implies abnormalities in thymic rearrangement. Shorter templates might have been favored by PCR, but patient and control samples were amplified and corrected together, so both groups would have been affected equally by any skew. Naive, central memory and regulatory TCRB repertoires appeared to be more alike among patients than among healthy donors. Because the HLA sub-analyses included only small numbers of individuals, any influence of HLA type on TCRB rearrangement was left unresolved. Type 1 diabetes patients showed a moderate but significant shortening of TCRB CDR3 length in all four CD4+ subsets. Because cDNA rather than genomic DNA was sequenced, highly expressing activated cells could have been over-represented, although no difference in activation and CD3 levels was found between groups.

The entire isolated RNA was reverse transcribed using the High Capacity cDNA Reverse Transcription Kit, and thus expressed TCRB transcripts were sequenced. Deep immunoSEQ sequencing was applied to naive, central memory and regulatory T cell samples, giving an average of roughly 3.5 million total reads per sample. Sorted cells were lysed in RLT buffer and RNA was extracted with DNase-treated RNeasy Micro or Mini kits, depending on cell number. Each cell subset was processed separately to prevent cross-contamination, with patient and healthy donor samples processed together. The immunoSEQ multiplex PCR was used to amplify TCRB sequences from cDNA, yielding 87-bp fragments that span the CDR3 region. Sequencing of the amplicons was done on the Illumina HiSeq platform. As for the original processing: Synthetic template baselines were used to correct PCR bias computationally, reads within Hamming distance 2 were collapsed together, and singletons that could not be merged were discarded. Reads were aligned against IMGT to assign V, D and J genes, CDR3 length and insertions or deletions at six rearrangement sites. Within each subset, clonotype counts were normalized to the number of sorted cells before true diversity and Gini coefficients were calculated with the tcR R package. The overlap coefficient, calculated on TCRB nucleotide sequences, was used to measure repertoire sharing. Out-of-frame TCRB sequences from naive cells were analyzed to stand in for the pre-selection repertoire. TCRdb holds this immuneACCESS table with in-frame rearrangements only. Some clones are missing; in checked studies, unresolved V genes explain under half, and the rest has no known cause. V, J and clone size are those of that table, while D and trimming were read from the DNA. For this sample the table gives under 300,000 clones, of which over 20% were detected only once. The ten top clones hold 0.028% of the sample.

A single peripheral blood draw of 95 to 150 mL on average was collected from each donor into heparinised tubes. A BD FACSAria II and a panel including CD45RO, CCR7, CD25, CD127, CD95 and CD27 were used to sort naive, central memory, regulatory and stem cell-like memory CD4+ T cells. A purity above 98% was achieved for all sorted populations. PBMCs were separated immediately by Lymphoprep density gradient centrifugation and were stained directly, without being cultured. So that batch effects would be minimized, each experiment stained and sorted samples in pairs, pairing one healthy donor with one patient.

Sequencing was performed on naive CD4+ T cells from blood. Sample cell subset or site, as interpreted from the label and publication: true naive CD4+ T cells. The receptor was isolated from a woman aged 40-49 years with type 1 diabetes. The chain is assembled from TRBV18 and TRBJ1-1; TRBD1 might be the D gene, on 5 matching bases. This receptor has the CDR3 CASSWGRDTEAFF. At the DNA level, the sequence is TGTGCCAGCTCTTGGGGCAGGGACACTGAAGCTTTCTTT.